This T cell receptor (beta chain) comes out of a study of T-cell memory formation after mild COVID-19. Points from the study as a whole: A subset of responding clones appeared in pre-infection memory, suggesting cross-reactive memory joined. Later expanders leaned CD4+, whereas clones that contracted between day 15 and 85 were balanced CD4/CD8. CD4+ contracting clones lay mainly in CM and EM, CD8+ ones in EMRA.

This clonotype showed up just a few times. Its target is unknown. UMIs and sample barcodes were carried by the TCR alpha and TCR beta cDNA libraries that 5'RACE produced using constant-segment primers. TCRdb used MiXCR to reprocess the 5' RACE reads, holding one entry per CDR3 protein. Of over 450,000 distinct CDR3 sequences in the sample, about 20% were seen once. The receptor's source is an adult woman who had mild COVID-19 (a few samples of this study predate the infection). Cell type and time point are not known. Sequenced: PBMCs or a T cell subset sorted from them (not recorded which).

CDR3 sequence (DNA): TGCGCCAGCAGCCAAGATGGATATGGAAATTCACCCCTCCACTTT. Its protein product is CASSQDGYGNSPLHF. The chain uses TRBV4-1 and TRBJ1-6; D gene uncertain. V lost 0 bases and J 7 bases, leaving 10 bases between the germline ends. This CDR3 spans 15 amino acids. CDR1 is MGHRA, CDR2 YSYEKL, per germline.